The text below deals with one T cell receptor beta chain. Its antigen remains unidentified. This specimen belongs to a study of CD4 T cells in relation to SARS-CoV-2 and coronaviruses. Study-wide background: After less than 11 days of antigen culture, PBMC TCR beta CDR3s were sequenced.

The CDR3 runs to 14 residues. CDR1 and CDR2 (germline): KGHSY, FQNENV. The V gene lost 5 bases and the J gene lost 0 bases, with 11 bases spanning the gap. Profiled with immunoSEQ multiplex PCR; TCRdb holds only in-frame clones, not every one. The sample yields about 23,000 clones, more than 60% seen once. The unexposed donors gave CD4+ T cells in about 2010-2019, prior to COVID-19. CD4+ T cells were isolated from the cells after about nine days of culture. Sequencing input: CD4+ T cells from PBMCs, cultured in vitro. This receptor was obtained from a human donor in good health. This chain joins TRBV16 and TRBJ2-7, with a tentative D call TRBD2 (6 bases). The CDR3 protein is CASSIRGNSYEQYF. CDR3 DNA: TGTGCCAGCAGCATACGGGGGAACTCCTACGAGCAGTACTTC.